The next 25 T cell receptor beta chains were all read from a single sample in a study of blood T cells in healthy people across ages. Alongside a J-beta primer mix, a sample-barcoded 5' primer served in a second PCR lasting about 7 to 11 cycles. Via MiXCR, TCRdb re-called the 5' RACE reads, giving one row per CDR3 protein. The sample consists of roughly 680,000 distinct CDR3 sequences, around 21% of them appearing once. Sequencing input: blood. These receptors all come from a man aged 65 to 79 in good health.

The chain carries TRBV6-1 and TRBJ2-7, with 10 bases that match TRBD2. CDR1 is MNHNS and CDR2 is SASEGT in the germline V gene. The J segment lost 3 bases and the V segment lost 1 base, leaving 3 bases of the junction unmatched. The CDR3 length is 15 residues. The CDR3 sequence: CASSEVAGGGYEQYF. In nucleotides, the CDR3 is TGTGCCAGCAGTGAAGTAGCGGGAGGAGGCTACGAGCAGTACTTC.

This clonotype came up a few times. The CDR3 here is CASSQQLPYRALAKNIQYF. In nucleotides, the CDR3 is TGTGCCAGTAGTCAACAACTCCCATACAGGGCCCTAGCCAAAAACATTCAGTACTTC. This sequence joins TRBV19 and TRBJ2-4, with D possibly TRBD1 on 6 matching bases. CDR1 is LNHDA and CDR2 is SQIVND in the germline V gene (reference sequence). This CDR3 region has 19 residues. V was cut by 5 bases and J by 0 bases, with 23 bases left in between.

CDR3 loop: CASSLTYRRTSTDTQYF. CDR3 nucleotides: TGTGCCAGCAGCTTGACCTACCGACGGACTAGCACAGATACGCAGTATTTT. The chain joins TRBV5-6 to TRBJ2-3, with D possibly being TRBD2 (5 bases). This CDR3 spans 17 amino acids. Looked up from germline, CDR1 is SGHDT and CDR2 is YYEEEE. Trimming left V 1 base short and J 0 bases short, with 15 bases between.

This clonotype was seen a few times. This rearrangement joins TRBV12-3 or TRBV12-4 to TRBJ2-1, with D perhaps matching TRBD2 (6 bases). The CDR3 has 15 amino acids. V lost 3 bases and J lost 5, with 14 bases in between. The CDR3 loop is CASSLGPSANNEQFF. CDR3 DNA sequence: TGTGCCAGCAGTTTGGGCCCTAGCGCAAACAATGAGCAGTTCTTC.

The V gene is TRBV27, the J gene TRBJ1-2; no reliable D call. The CDR3 length is 13 residues. Trimming took off 4 bases at V and 4 bases at J, with 10 bases between the two ends. CDR1 is MNHEY and CDR2 is SMNVEV in the germline V gene (reference sequence). CDR3 amino acids: CASSYEGSYGYTF. The CDR3 region has the DNA TGTGCCAGCAGTTACGAGGGATCCTATGGCTACACCTTC.

CDR3 bases: TGTGCCAGCAGCTTGGTGGGGTCAGGGGGCCTCTACGAGCAGTACTTC. Amino acids: CASSLVGSGGLYEQYF. The J gene is TRBJ2-7, the V gene TRBV5-5; 8 nucleotides line up with TRBD1. The junction had 8 bases not matched to a gene; V was cut back by 0 bases and J by 3 bases. Germline loops: CDR1 SGHKS, CDR2 YYEKEE (reference sequence). This CDR3 is 16 amino acids long.

The chain combines TRBV12-5 with TRBJ1-5; D is uncertain. The CDR3 covers 13 residues. Germline V lookup: CDR1 LGHNT, CDR2 FRNRAP. The ends were cut back, 9 bases at V and 6 bases at J, with 15 bases in the middle. The CDR3 DNA reads as TGTGCTAGCACCCCAGGTTTCGCTCAGCCCCAGCATTTT. Encoded protein: CASTPGFAQPQHF.

With regard to this clonotype: At one boundary the junction diverges from the germline segment, which might be a read error. V usage is TRBV18 and J usage is TRBJ1-4; perhaps TRBD1 as D (5 bases). Per the germline V gene, CDR1 is KGHSH and CDR2 is LQKENI. The CDR3 has 16 amino acids. DNA of the CDR3: TGTGCCAGCTCACCCCTGGCGGGGACCTCTAAGGAAAAACTGTTTTTT. As protein: CASSPLAGTSKEKLFF.

The chain carries TRBV20-1 and TRBJ2-7, with 10 bases aligning to TRBD2. The CDR3 length is 15 residues. Germline trimming cut 3 bases from V and 7 bases from J; bases unmatched to any gene: 12. Germline V gene lookup returns CDR1 DFQATT and CDR2 SNEGSKA (reference sequence). Written as DNA, the CDR3 is TGCAGTGCTAGTACGGCTAGCGGGGGAAGGGGTGAGCAGTACTTC. Translation: CSASTASGGRGEQYF.

J is TRBJ2-7 and V is TRBV6-6, with D possibly TRBD1 on 6 matching bases. The CDR3 sequence is 14 residues long. V lost 5 bases, J lost 1 base, and 12 bases lay in between. Germline assignment: CDR1 MNHNY and CDR2 SVGAGI (reference sequence). CDR3 sequence reads: CASSAKQGSYEQYF. The CDR3 bases are TGTGCCAGCAGTGCCAAACAGGGTTCCTACGAGCAGTACTTC.

The V gene is TRBV18, the J gene TRBJ2-5; D is ambiguous. This CDR3 has 13 residues. Germline loops: CDR1 KGHSH, CDR2 LQKENI. Trimming left V 3 bases short and J 5 bases short, with 10 bases between. CDR3 bases: TGTGCCAGCTCACCGAAGGTTAAGGAGACCCAGTACTTC. Its protein product is CASSPKVKETQYF.

The rearrangement links TRBV6-6 to TRBJ2-7; 10 positions match TRBD1. After removal of 2 bases from V and 7 bases from J, the junction contained 8 bases not matched to a gene. The CDR3 spans 15 residues. Germline-derived CDR1 and CDR2 are MNHNY and SVGAGI (reference sequence). This CDR3 reads CASSYDSGQGGEQYF. The CDR3 DNA reads as TGTGCCAGCAGTTACGATAGCGGACAGGGGGGAGAGCAGTACTTC.

In this sample, this clonotype turned up a few times. The chain couples TRBV7-2 to TRBJ2-5, with no clear D. The germline CDR1 and CDR2 sequences are SGHTA and FQGNSA. V was pared by 2 bases and J by 3 bases, with 7 bases between. This CDR3 is built from 13 residues. The CDR3 here is CASSLMSKETQYF. CDR3 DNA sequence: TGTGCCAGCAGCTTAATGTCTAAAGAGACCCAGTACTTC. The full variable domain, completed using reference TRBV7-2 and TRBJ2-5, is GAGVSQSPSNKVTEKGKDVELRCDPISGHTALYWYRQSLGQGLEFLIYFQGNSAPDKSGLPSDRFSAERTGGSVSTLTIQRTQQEDSAVYLCASSLMSKETQYFGPGTRLLVL.

A word on this clonotype: Its ends do not fully match the called genes, so a read error is possible. The gene calls are TRBV7-8 and TRBJ2-3; 10 bases fit TRBD1. The germline CDR1 and CDR2 sequences are SGHVS and FQNEAQ. The CDR3 has 17 amino acids. Here the CDR3 DNA reads TGTGCCAGCAGCCCACGGATGACGACAGGGGGCACAGGTACGCAGTATTTT. Its translation: CASSPRMTTGGTGTQYF.

The V call is TRBV29-1, the J call TRBJ1-1; D ambiguous. This CDR3 comprises 16 residues. Germline V gene lookup returns CDR1 SQVTM and CDR2 ANQGSEA. V lost 6 bases and J 4 bases, leaving 24 bases between the germline ends. The CDR3 protein is CSVLIKTSGLGTEAFF. Written as DNA, the CDR3 is TGCAGCGTCCTAATAAAGACTTCCGGGTTGGGCACTGAAGCTTTCTTT. The variable domain in full, completed from reference TRBV29-1 and TRBJ1-1, reads SAVISQKPSRDICQRGTSLTIQCQVDSQVTMMFWYRQQPGQSLTLIATANQGSEATYESGFVIDKFPISRPNLTFSTLTVSNMSPEDSSIYLCSVLIKTSGLGTEAFFGQGTRLTVV.

The genes are TRBV25-1 and TRBJ2-3; D is uncertain. Trimming stripped 9 bases from V and 7 bases from J, with 14 bases between. The CDR3 has 12 amino acids. In germline, CDR1 is MGHDK, CDR2 SYGVNS. CDR3 amino acids: CASLQFGNTQYF. CDR3 sequence (DNA): TGTGCCAGTCTACAATTCGGCAATACGCAGTATTTT.

Here the CDR3 DNA reads TGCAGTGCTTCGACTAGCGGGAGAGGTTACGAGCAGTACTTC. Encoded protein: CSASTSGRGYEQYF. The chain links TRBV20-1 to TRBJ2-5; 12 bases fit TRBD2. The J call is uncertain, as TRBJ2-7 better fits the DNA end. From germline, CDR1 is DFQATT and CDR2 SNEGSKA (reference sequence). The CDR3 spans 14 residues.

The rearrangement links TRBV18 to TRBJ2-7; the D gene is possibly TRBD2 (6 bases). Germline V gene lookup returns CDR1 KGHSH and CDR2 LQKENI. V gave up 0 bases and J gave up 2 bases, with 11 bases separating them. This CDR3 is 15 amino acids long. The CDR3, as DNA: TGTGCCAGCTCACCACCTAGCGGCGGCGCCTACGAGCAGTACTTC. This gives the protein CASSPPSGGAYEQYF.

This clonotype was seen a few times. The V call is TRBV10-3, the J call TRBJ1-6, with D possibly TRBD1 on 6 matching bases. Germline CDR1 reads ENHRY; CDR2 reads SYGVKD. The CDR3 is 16 amino acids. The V end was cut by 10 bases, the J end by 5 bases, with 21 bases between. DNA of the CDR3: TGTGCCAGCAATTCCAGGGGATGGGCCAATAATTCACCCCTCCACTTT. Its translation is CASNSRGWANNSPLHF.

The J gene is TRBJ2-2, the V gene TRBV12-3 or TRBV12-4; TRBD2 agrees at 16 bases. CDR3 length: 21 residues. Unmatched junction bases numbered 12, after V lost 5 bases and J lost 0 bases. CDR3 residues: CASSGPGTSGRAFANTGELFF. The CDR3 region has the DNA TGTGCCAGCAGTGGACCAGGGACTAGCGGGAGGGCGTTCGCGAACACCGGGGAGCTGTTTTTT.

This clonotype appeared a few times. The V and J genes are TRBV29-1 and TRBJ2-1, with D hard to call. The CDR3 runs 12 residues. Germline-derived CDR1 and CDR2 are SQVTM and ANQGSEA. The V end lost 4 bases, the J end lost 3 bases, and 7 bases lay between the germline ends. CDR3 in amino acids: CSVGVRYNEQFF. The CDR3 nucleotides read TGCAGCGTTGGAGTCCGCTACAATGAGCAGTTCTTC.

The chain is built from TRBV9 and TRBJ2-5; D gene unclear. The DNA end favors TRBJ2-7, so the J call may be wrong. In germline, CDR1 is SGDLS, CDR2 YYNGEE. The CDR3 length is 13 residues. The CDR3, as DNA: TGTGCCAGCAGCTCCAACCCGTCCTACGAGCAGTACTTC. Its protein product is CASSSNPSYEQYF.

This clonotype appeared a few times. The rearrangement links TRBV4-2 to TRBJ2-1, with 8 positions matching TRBD2. This CDR3 is built from 16 residues. Per germline, CDR1 LGHNA and CDR2 YNFKEQ. V lost 4 bases and J lost 1; bases outside the gene matches: 6. CDR3 in amino acids: CASSRRSGSSYNEQFF. The CDR3, as DNA: TGTGCCAGCAGCCGACGGAGCGGGAGTTCCTACAATGAGCAGTTCTTC.

This clonotype has just a few counts. The rearrangement joins TRBV20-1 to TRBJ2-7, with 9 bases matching TRBD2. With the DNA end fitting TRBJ2-5 better, the J assignment may be wrong. CDR1 DFQATT and CDR2 SNEGSKA come from the germline V gene (reference sequence). The CDR3 extends over 16 amino acids. CDR3 residues: CSARDIRLAEQETQYF. CDR3 DNA: TGCAGTGCTAGAGATATTAGACTAGCGGAACAAGAGACCCAGTACTTC.

V is TRBV20-1 and J is TRBJ1-1; 7 nucleotides line up with TRBD1. The ends lost 4 bases at V and 5 bases at J; junction bases unmatched: 1. This CDR3 region has 11 residues. Germline CDR1 is DFQATT and CDR2 is SNEGSKA (reference sequence). The DNA of the CDR3 is TGCAGTGCTAAACAGGGGACTGAAGCTTTCTTT. Translated, it gives CSAKQGTEAFF.